The 16 T cell receptor beta chains below come from one sample, sequenced in a study of cytomegalovirus exposure and HLA in healthy donors. Generated by immunoSEQ multiplex PCR, the TCRdb table keeps only in-frame clones and is missing some. The sample includes approximately 90,000 clones, about 96% seen only once; the top ten take around 0.78%. Material: PBMCs. The receptors come from a man aged 18 to 29 in good health and CMV-seronegative.

The chain is built from TRBV27 and TRBJ1-2, with 9 bases matching TRBD1. After removal of 6 bases from V and 7 bases from J, the junction contained 9 bases not matched to a gene. CDR1 is MNHEY and CDR2 is SMNVEV in the germline V gene (reference sequence). The CDR3 covers 14 residues. The DNA of the CDR3 is TGTGCCAGCAGGCCTCGGACAGGGGTGTTTGGCTACACCTTC. Encoded protein: CASRPRTGVFGYTF.

V and J are TRBV30 and TRBJ2-3, with 10 bases lining up with TRBD2. This CDR3 spans 20 amino acids. Germline CDR1 is GTSNPN and CDR2 is SVGIG (reference sequence). J was trimmed by 4 bases and V by 5 bases; bases with no gene match: 24. CDR3 in DNA: TGTGCCTGGGCCCCCTGGCAGAGTCTAGCGGGAGTTGCTTCCCCAGATACGCAGTATTTT. It yields the protein CAWAPWQSLAGVASPDTQYF.

The CDR3 protein is CASSLTGVNEQFF. DNA of the CDR3: TGTGCCAGCAGCTTAACAGGAGTCAATGAGCAGTTCTTC. The gene calls are TRBV7-3 and TRBJ2-1; D ambiguous. Germline CDR1 is SGHTA and CDR2 is FQGTGA. The CDR3 length is 13 residues. With 0 bases removed from V and 6 bases from J, the gap between germline ends came to 6 bases.

The chain carries TRBV6-1 and TRBJ2-1, with 10 bases that match TRBD2. The CDR3 totals 13 residues. From germline, CDR1 is MNHNS and CDR2 SASEGT. Trimming cost V 6 bases and J 14 bases; bases outside gene matches: 10. The CDR3 DNA reads as TGTGCCAGCAGCTCTAGCGGGAGTTCGGCTGAGTTCTTC. This translates into CASSSSGSSAEFF.

CDR3 sequence: CASSRGSNQPQHF. In DNA, the CDR3 is TGTGCCAGCAGTCGGGGTAGCAATCAGCCCCAGCATTTT. This chain connects TRBV6-1 to TRBJ1-5; D gene ambiguous. Trimming cost V 5 bases and J 0 bases, with 5 bases left between them. The V gene's germline CDR1 is MNHNS and CDR2 SASEGT. This CDR3 has 13 amino acids.

The chain couples TRBV19 to TRBJ1-2; 10 positions match TRBD1. The CDR3 loop spans 17 amino acids. V shed 2 bases, J shed 8 bases, and the junction held 14 bases outside the gene matches. CDR1 LNHDA and CDR2 SQIVND come from the germline V gene (reference sequence). The CDR3 here is CASSIRDRGLLVRGYTF. The CDR3 nucleotides read TGTGCCAGTAGTATAAGGGACAGGGGATTACTCGTGCGCGGCTACACCTTC.

The rearrangement joins TRBV27 to TRBJ2-7, with no clear D. The CDR3 is 13 amino acids. CDR1 and CDR2 (germline): MNHEY, SMNVEV (reference sequence). V dropped 3 bases and J dropped 0 bases, with 6 bases sitting between them. CDR3 DNA sequence: TGTGCCAGCAGTTTGATCGGCTCCTACGAGCAGTACTTC. This gives the protein CASSLIGSYEQYF.

This clone has only one observation. The chain employs TRBV7-3 and TRBJ2-1; 9 bases are a match to TRBD1. Germline CDR1 is SGHTA and CDR2 is FQGTGA. The ends lost 2 bases at V and 8 bases at J; junction bases unmatched: 7. The CDR3 length is 15 residues. CDR3 protein: CASSLWGQGFDEQFF. The CDR3 DNA sequence: TGTGCCAGCAGCTTATGGGGACAGGGATTCGATGAGCAGTTCTTC.

This chain's CDR3 is CASSLMGGSGNEQYF. CDR3 nucleotides: TGTGCCAGCAGCTTAATGGGGGGGAGTGGTAACGAGCAGTACTTC. J is TRBJ2-7 and V is TRBV7-3, with TRBD2 matching 7 bases. Per germline, CDR1 SGHTA and CDR2 FQGTGA. The CDR3 loop spans 15 amino acids. Unmatched junction bases numbered 8, after V lost 1 base and J lost 5 bases.

The chain links TRBV5-8 to TRBJ1-1; D unresolved. The CDR3 loop spans 15 amino acids. Germline assignment: CDR1 SGHTS and CDR2 YDEGEE. Trimming took 1 base from V and 3 from J, leaving 13 bases between them. The CDR3 reads CASSLSRGYDTEAFF. In nucleotides, the CDR3 is TGTGCCAGCAGCTTGAGCCGCGGGTATGACACTGAAGCTTTCTTT.

The rearrangement links TRBV11-2 to TRBJ2-1; 9 bases fit TRBD2. V lost 3 bases to trimming and J lost 9 bases; unmatched junction nucleotides: 9. This CDR3 has 15 residues. The V gene's germline CDR1 is SGHAT and CDR2 FQNNGV. CDR3 nucleotides: TGTGCCAGCAGCTTGAGTACCGCGGGAGGGCGTGAGCAGTTCTTC. This translates into CASSLSTAGGREQFF.

This clone occurred once. V is TRBV20-1 and J is TRBJ2-1; a possible D gene is TRBD2 (7 bases). The CDR3 totals 11 residues. Germline V gene lookup returns CDR1 DFQATT and CDR2 SNEGSKA (reference sequence). DNA of the CDR3: TGCGCCCGAGGGGGGGGCAATGAGCAGTTCTTC. Translating gives CARGGGNEQFF.

This rearrangement joins TRBV10-3 to TRBJ1-2, with 8 bases identical to TRBD1. The junction had 10 bases not matched to a gene; V was cut back by 3 bases and J by 7 bases. Germline V gives CDR1 ENHRY, CDR2 SYGVKD. This CDR3 has 15 residues. CDR3 sequence: CAISDSSSGGSGYTF. Written as DNA, the CDR3 is TGTGCCATCAGTGATTCGTCCTCAGGGGGCTCTGGCTACACCTTC.

The chain is built from TRBV29-1 and TRBJ2-7; a possible D gene is TRBD2 (6 bases). The V end lost 4 bases, the J end lost 5 bases, and 15 bases lay between the germline ends. Germline CDR1 is SQVTM and CDR2 is ANQGSEA. The CDR3 extends over 13 amino acids. CDR3 sequence reads: CSVVPGVGDEQYV. The DNA for the CDR3 is TGCAGCGTTGTCCCGGGAGTTGGGGACGAGCAGTACGTC.

The rearrangement joins TRBV21-1 to TRBJ2-7; the listed D gene, TRBD2, was not tested against the DNA. TRBV21-1 is termed a pseudogene. The CDR3 is 16 residues long. The CDR3 nucleotides read TGTGCCAGCAGCAACAAGGGCGGGAGGATATCCTACGAGCAGTACGTC. It translates to CASSNKGGRISYEQYV.

This clone occurred once. Germline is not matched at one junction end, which may reflect a read error. The chain employs TRBV18 and TRBJ2-1; possible D gene TRBD1, 5 bases. The CDR3 length is 16 residues. Germline loops: CDR1 KGHSH, CDR2 LQKENI. CDR3 sequence: CASSPPGRVTYNEQFF. The CDR3 nucleotides are TGTGCCAGCTCCCCACCGGGCAGGGTAACCTACAATGAGCAGTTCTTC.